These 20 T cell receptor beta chains were all obtained from the same sample, sequenced in a study of cytomegalovirus exposure and HLA in healthy donors (dated by TCRdb to 2016 to 2017). Library preparation employed the immunoSEQ multiplex PCR assay. TCRdb carries this immuneACCESS record with in-frame sequences only. Its versions omit some clonotypes, under half of them owing to an unresolved V gene in the studies checked, with the rest unexplained. The sample includes 210,000 or so clones, with roughly 88% observed a single time. About 2.9% of the sample is taken by the ten largest. What was sequenced was PBMCs. The receptors were gathered from a woman between 18 and 29 years old in good health and CMV-seronegative.

The genes are TRBV11-2 and TRBJ2-7; TRBD2 matches 7 bases. Trimming took 3 bases from V and 6 from J; bases not matched to a gene: 11. Germline CDR1 SGHAT, CDR2 FQNNGV. This CDR3 is built from 15 residues. In DNA, the CDR3 is TGTGCCAGCAGCTTCGGCGGGAGCATGGGCTCCGAGCAGTACTTC. Translating it yields CASSFGGSMGSEQYF.

V usage is TRBV7-9 and J usage is TRBJ1-4; D remains ambiguous. V gave up 3 bases and J gave up 4 bases, with 15 bases separating them. Germline V gene lookup returns CDR1 SEHNR and CDR2 FQNEAQ (reference sequence). The CDR3 sequence is 16 residues long. The CDR3 DNA reads TGTGCCAGCAGCTTTTCGGAGGCAGGTCTTAATGAAAAACTGTTTTTT. It codes for CASSFSEAGLNEKLFF.

This chain joins TRBV7-8 and TRBJ2-3; the D gene is possibly TRBD1 (6 bases). There are 16 residues in the CDR3. Trimming removed 5 bases from V and 4 bases from J, with 19 bases in between. Germline loops: CDR1 SGHVS, CDR2 FQNEAQ. The DNA of the CDR3 is TGTGCCAGCAGCCCATCTCGGGGCAGGGGCTCAGATACGCAGTATTTT. This sequence encodes CASSPSRGRGSDTQYF.

The gene calls are TRBV20-1 and TRBJ2-7; perhaps TRBD2 as D (6 bases). The CDR3 has 11 amino acids. V was shortened by 3 bases and J by 7 bases, with 10 bases between the two germline ends. Germline values: CDR1 DFQATT, CDR2 SNEGSKA (reference sequence). CDR3 bases: TGCAGTGCTAGTTGGGGGGAGGAGCAGTACTTC. Protein product: CSASWGEEQYF.

The CDR3 reads CASSRSGGHTYEQYF. The CDR3 nucleotides are TGTGCCAGCAGCCGAAGCGGGGGTCATACCTACGAGCAGTACTTC. V and J are TRBV7-6 and TRBJ2-7, with 8 positions matching TRBD2. Looked up from germline, CDR1 is SGHVS and CDR2 is FNYEAQ. This CDR3 is 15 amino acids long. Unmatched junction bases numbered 8, after V lost 5 bases and J lost 2 bases.

The chain is built from TRBV7-9 and TRBJ2-7, with 10 bases aligning to TRBD1. Trimming cost V 4 bases and J 2 bases; bases outside gene matches: 2. The CDR3 contains 14 residues. Germline values: CDR1 SEHNR, CDR2 FQNEAQ (reference sequence). CDR3 residues: CASSSGQGTYEQYF. The CDR3 region has the DNA TGTGCCAGCAGCTCGGGACAGGGGACCTACGAGCAGTACTTC. Variable domain in full (rest from reference TRBV7-9 and TRBJ2-7): DTGVSQNPRHKITKRGQNVTFRCDPISEHNRLYWYRQTLGQGPEFLTYFQNEAQLEKSRLLSDRFSAERPKGSFSTLEIQRTEQGDSAMYLCASSSGQGTYEQYFGPGTRLTVT.

The chain recombines TRBV2 with TRBJ2-6; 9 bases line up with TRBD1. CDR1 and CDR2 from the germline V gene are SNHLY and FYNNEI. This CDR3 comprises 16 residues. Germline trimming cut 6 bases from V and 2 bases from J; bases unmatched to any gene: 5. In DNA form, the CDR3 reads TGTGCCAGCAGGACAGGGGGTCGGGCTGGGGCCAACGTCCTGACTTTC. Amino acids: CASRTGGRAGANVLTF.

The chain combines TRBV11-2 with TRBJ2-1, with D possibly matching TRBD2 (6 bases). Germline V CDR1 and CDR2: SGHAT, FQNNGV. The CDR3 loop spans 17 amino acids. Trimming took 0 bases from V and 12 from J, leaving 24 bases between them. The CDR3 loop is CASSLDPPGLGVSGQFF. In DNA form, the CDR3 reads TGTGCCAGCAGCTTAGACCCACCGGGACTCGGGGTCTCGGGGCAGTTCTTC.

The chain is built from TRBV5-5 and TRBJ2-3, with TRBD1 identical over 7 bases. Unmatched junction bases numbered 6, after V lost 1 base and J lost 4 bases. There are 15 residues in the CDR3. CDR1 SGHKS and CDR2 YYEKEE come from the germline V gene (reference sequence). The CDR3: CASSLPLDRADTQYF. The CDR3 DNA reads as TGTGCCAGCAGCTTGCCACTTGACAGGGCAGATACGCAGTATTTT.

The genes are TRBV27 and TRBJ2-1, with 7 bases aligning to TRBD2. V lost 4 bases, J lost 5 bases, and 8 bases stayed unmatched. The CDR3 runs 15 residues. Germline loops: CDR1 MNHEY, CDR2 SMNVEV (reference sequence). CDR3 coding DNA: TGTGCCAGCAGTTCTCTCGGGACTAAAAACAATGAGCAGTTCTTC. Translating gives CASSSLGTKNNEQFF.

The chain uses TRBV4-3 and TRBJ1-1, with D perhaps TRBD1 (6 bases). CDR1 and CDR2 (germline): LGHNA, YSLEER. V dropped 3 bases and J dropped 3 bases, with 17 bases sitting between them. CDR3 length equals 16 residues. DNA of the CDR3: TGCGCCAGCAGCCAGGGGGATACAGGGTTTGACACTGAAGCTTTCTTT. The encoded protein is CASSQGDTGFDTEAFF.

This sequence joins TRBV5-4 and TRBJ2-1, with 8 bases lining up with TRBD2. Germline values: CDR1 SGHNT, CDR2 YYREEE (reference sequence). Trimming at V came to 4 bases and at J to 10 bases, leaving 13 bases not matched to a gene. The CDR3 spans 15 residues. The chain's CDR3 is CASSPLIGLAVEQFF. As DNA, the CDR3 is TGTGCCAGCAGCCCCCTCATTGGACTAGCTGTCGAGCAGTTCTTC.

CDR3: CASSLRAILREQYF. The CDR3 nucleotides read TGTGCCAGCAGCTTAAGGGCGATCCTTCGGGAGCAGTACTTC. This chain joins TRBV7-3 and TRBJ2-7, with D uncertain. There are 14 residues in the CDR3. Germline V gene data show CDR1 as SGHTA and CDR2 as FQGTGA. The ends were cut back, 1 base at V and 7 bases at J, with 14 bases in the middle. The whole variable domain, filled in from reference TRBV7-3 and TRBJ2-7, reads GAGVSQTPSNKVTEKGKYVELRCDPISGHTALYWYRQSLGQGPEFLIYFQGTGAADDSGLPNDRFFAVRPEGSVSTLKIQRTERGDSAVYLCASSLRAILREQYFGPGTRLTVT.

This chain links TRBV7-8 with TRBJ2-7, with TRBD2 matching over 10 bases. The germline CDR1 and CDR2 sequences are SGHVS and FQNEAQ. Trimming removed 8 bases from V and 4 bases from J; junction bases left unmatched: 8. The CDR3 totals 14 residues. CDR3 sequence: CASDSEREGYEQYF. As DNA, the CDR3 is TGTGCCAGCGATTCCGAGCGGGAGGGTTACGAGCAGTACTTC.

This clone came up once. J is TRBJ1-2 and V is TRBV29-1; D ambiguous. The CDR3 has 11 amino acids. Trimming left V 8 bases short and J 7 bases short, with 14 bases between. Germline CDR1 is SQVTM and CDR2 is ANQGSEA. CDR3 amino acids: CSFRHVRGYTF. As DNA, the CDR3 is TGCAGCTTTCGACACGTCCGTGGCTACACCTTC.

The gene calls are TRBV28 and TRBJ2-1; TRBD1 aligns across 10 bases. The CDR3 has 16 residues. The V segment lost 3 bases and the J segment 6 bases; nucleotides outside the gene matches: 8. Germline values: CDR1 MDHEN, CDR2 SYDVKM. Written as DNA, the CDR3 is TGTGCCAGCAGTTTCACGTTGGGACAGGGGAGCAATGAGCAGTTCTTC. Translating it yields CASSFTLGQGSNEQFF.

The chain recombines TRBV5-1 with TRBJ2-1; tentative D call: TRBD2 (5 bases). V was trimmed by 0 bases and J by 4 bases, leaving 8 bases between them. This CDR3 has 14 amino acids. Per the germline V gene, CDR1 is SGHRS and CDR2 is YFSETQ. The CDR3 DNA is TGCGCCAGCAGCTTGGCGGGAACGTACAATGAGCAGTTCTTC. It translates to CASSLAGTYNEQFF.

As for this clone: This sample also contains other DNA sequences that code for the same CDR3. The V and J genes are TRBV6-1 and TRBJ2-7, with TRBD2 matching 11 bases. The CDR3 is 15 amino acids. The J segment lost 1 base and the V segment lost 3 bases, leaving 2 bases of the junction unmatched. Germline V gene data show CDR1 as MNHNS and CDR2 as SASEGT. The CDR3 region is CASSEGTSGSYEQYF. CDR3 bases: TGTGCCAGCAGTGAGGGGACTAGCGGATCCTACGAGCAGTACTTC.

This clone was seen a handful of times. The rearrangement joins TRBV30 to TRBJ2-2; D is uncertain. V lost 0 bases, J lost 7 bases, and 6 bases lay in between. This CDR3 is 12 amino acids long. Germline CDR1 and CDR2: GTSNPN and SVGIG (reference sequence). The CDR3 region has the DNA TGTGCCTGGAGTGTACGGGTCGGGGAGCTGTTTTTT. This sequence encodes CAWSVRVGELFF. The full variable domain, with the rest looked up from reference TRBV30 and TRBJ2-2, is SQTIHQWPATLVQPVGSPLSLECTVEGTSNPNLYWYRQAAGRGLQLLFYSVGIGQISSEVPQNLSASRPQDRQFILSSKKLLLSDSGFYLCAWSVRVGELFFGEGSRLTVL.

This CDR3 is CATSREKTVGSREQYF. For the CDR3, the DNA is TGTGCCACCAGCAGAGAAAAGACGGTGGGGAGCCGAGAGCAGTACTTC. This chain uses TRBV15 with TRBJ2-7; a possible D gene is TRBD2 (5 bases). Trimming took 0 bases from V and 7 from J, leaving 19 bases between them. This CDR3 has 16 residues. Germline lookup yields CDR1 LNHNV and CDR2 YYDKDF (reference sequence).